This TCR beta chain was obtained from a study of blood T cell repertoires in COVID-19 (dated by TCRdb to between 2020 and 2021). With regard to the full study: Samples from collaborators originated in the United States, Italy and Spain and spanned both the acute and convalescent phases of COVID-19. The material from the prospective study consisted of cDNA or gDNA derived from T cells, B-cell-depleted T cells, or PBMCs. Deeply sampled blood TCRbeta repertoires from subjects exposed to, actively infected with, or recovered from COVID-19 were included in the dataset. The repertoires were released in a freely available public database intended as a resource for research on the immune response to SARS-CoV-2. Samples were obtained from the ongoing ImmuneRACE study (first 160 participants) and from 1,200 or so subjects provided by 6 global collaborators. A de-identified subject ID, COVID-19 status, age in years and sex were almost always included in the sample metadata. Where available, HLA class I and class II types were taken from metadata supplied by the sample provider and were not determined by assay-based typing.

Trimming costs V 1 base and J 4 bases, and their ends lie 10 bases apart. CDR1 and CDR2 are read off the germline V gene as SGHTA and FQGNSA. Counted from cysteine to phenylalanine, this CDR3 has 14 amino acids. Only CDR3 DNA is held: 42 bases, read in frame from base 1. General study outcomes and caveats: How much clinical and demographic metadata was included differed by source and by participant, and the metadata was provided uncurated.

TCRbeta CDR3 regions were amplified from genomic DNA using the immunoSEQ Assay, a bias-controlled multiplex PCR. The study's processing was this. Nucleated cell counts per sample were estimated from amplification of reference gene primers within the assay. To quantify the absolute abundance of each unique TCRbeta CDR3 rearrangement, sequence reads were collapsed and filtered. For each sample, productive Simpson clonality was calculated by taking the square root of Simpson's diversity index across productive rearrangements. TCRdb re-hosts the immuneACCESS table, in-frame sequences only. Its copies lack some clones; in the studies checked, an unresolved V gene accounts for under half of them, and the cause for the rest is not known. That table is the source of V, J and clone size, and D and trimming were worked out from the DNA. The sample yields roughly 200,000 clones; 83% were counted once. In total, the top ten clones hold roughly 4.8% of the sample.

Enrolling through a virtual design, the prospective study's participants ranged in age from roughly 18 to 89 years and lived across around 25 United States geographic areas. Cohort assignment in the prospective study relied on participant-reported clinical history from a screening survey and a study questionnaire. Exposed participants were defined as having been in contact with someone with a PCR-confirmed or clinician-diagnosed COVID-19 case within 2 weeks of study entry. Mobile phlebotomists in the prospective study collected whole blood, serum and a nasopharyngeal or oropharyngeal swab from every participant. Over a roughly 2-month period, participants in the prospective study had the option of providing additional blood draws and questionnaires. Prospective study blood samples were shipped either frozen or at room temperature before DNA extraction. This clone has only a few counts. It lacks a known antigen. No per-base quality is available; no much larger clone lies one base away.

Recombination joined TRBV7-2 with TRBJ1-1; no D gene call is confident. The sequencing input was PBMCs or T cells enriched from blood (not recorded which). This sequence was found in a woman aged 50 to 60 who had been exposed to COVID-19. This receptor has the CDR3 CASSLDWRSTEAFF. The DNA is TGTGCCAGCAGCTTAGATTGGCGGAGCACTGAAGCTTTCTTT.